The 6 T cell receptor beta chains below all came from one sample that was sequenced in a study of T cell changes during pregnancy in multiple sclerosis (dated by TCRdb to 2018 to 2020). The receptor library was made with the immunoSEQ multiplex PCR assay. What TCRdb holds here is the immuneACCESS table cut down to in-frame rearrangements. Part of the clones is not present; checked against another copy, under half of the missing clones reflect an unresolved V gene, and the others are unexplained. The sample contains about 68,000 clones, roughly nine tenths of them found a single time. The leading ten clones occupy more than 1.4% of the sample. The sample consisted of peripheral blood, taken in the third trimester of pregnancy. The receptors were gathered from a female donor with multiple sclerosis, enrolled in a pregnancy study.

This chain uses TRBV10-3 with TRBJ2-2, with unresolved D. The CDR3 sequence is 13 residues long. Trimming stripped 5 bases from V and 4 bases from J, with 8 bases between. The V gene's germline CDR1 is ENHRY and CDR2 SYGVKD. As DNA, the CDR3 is TGTGCCATCAGTAGCATAGCCACCGGGGAGCTGTTTTTT. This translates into CAISSIATGELFF.

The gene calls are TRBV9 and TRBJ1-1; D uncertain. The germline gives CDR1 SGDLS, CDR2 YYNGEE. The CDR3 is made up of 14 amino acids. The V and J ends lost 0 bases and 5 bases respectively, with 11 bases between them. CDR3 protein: CASSVVPGGTEAFF. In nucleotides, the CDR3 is TGTGCCAGCAGCGTAGTCCCGGGCGGGACTGAAGCTTTCTTT.

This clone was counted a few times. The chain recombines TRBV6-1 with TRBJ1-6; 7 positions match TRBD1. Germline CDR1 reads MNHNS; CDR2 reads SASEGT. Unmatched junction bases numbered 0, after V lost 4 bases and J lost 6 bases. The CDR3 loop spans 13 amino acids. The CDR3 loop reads CASSGQGNSPLHF. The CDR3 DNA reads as TGTGCCAGCAGTGGACAGGGTAATTCACCCCTCCACTTT.

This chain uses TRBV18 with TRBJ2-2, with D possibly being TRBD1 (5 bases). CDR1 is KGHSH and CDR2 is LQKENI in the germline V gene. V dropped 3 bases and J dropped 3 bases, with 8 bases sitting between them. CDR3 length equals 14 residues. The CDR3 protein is CASSPRRDTGELFF. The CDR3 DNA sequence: TGTGCCAGCTCACCTCGCAGGGACACCGGGGAGCTGTTTTTT.

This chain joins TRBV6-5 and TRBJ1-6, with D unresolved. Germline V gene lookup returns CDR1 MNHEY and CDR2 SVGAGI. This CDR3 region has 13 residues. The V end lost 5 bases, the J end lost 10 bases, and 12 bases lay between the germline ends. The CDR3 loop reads CASSPRHTSPLHF. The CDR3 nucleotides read TGTGCCAGCAGTCCAAGACATACGTCACCCCTCCACTTT.

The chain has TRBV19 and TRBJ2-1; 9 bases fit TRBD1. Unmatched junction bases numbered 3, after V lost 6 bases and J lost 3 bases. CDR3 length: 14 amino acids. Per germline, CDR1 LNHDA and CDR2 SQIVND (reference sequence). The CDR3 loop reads CASSRDRDYNEQFF. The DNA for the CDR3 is TGTGCCAGTAGCCGGGACAGGGACTACAATGAGCAGTTCTTC.